The 13 T cell receptor beta chains listed next were all sequenced from one sample in a study of T cells in Graves' hyperthyroidism and ophthalmopathy (dated by TCRdb to the late 2010s). The receptor library was made with multiplex PCR. The data were produced on an Illumina HiSeq 2000. The TCR beta CDR3 regions were amplified from the RNA transcripts. For the first round of RT-PCR on the TCR CDR3, the HTBI primer set was used together with the Qiagen OneStep RT-PCR kit. The public reads were reanalyzed by TCRdb: fastp trimming at Q25, MiXCR alignment, in-frame beta chains only. CDR3 protein duplicates are merged, each entry listing the most common genes and DNA. This sample gives more than 50,000 distinct CDR3 sequences in total; around 50% of them show up just once. The biggest ten clones account for approximately 3.5% of the sample. Input material: blood. These receptors were taken from a woman aged 60-75 years with Graves' ophthalmopathy.

In regard to this clonotype: This is likely a read error, given that the CDR3 carries no conserved phenylalanine or tryptophan at its end. The limits of the CDR3 on the DNA are not certain, so only TCRdb's listed CDR3 is given. The rearrangement links TRBV5-6 to TRBJ1-3. Germline assignment: CDR1 SGHDT and CDR2 YYEEEE. From its first to its last residue, the CDR3 has 10 amino acids. The CDR3 loop is CASSPTGLPL.

V usage is TRBV20-1 and J usage is TRBJ1-5; 7 bases are a match to TRBD1. The germline V gene has CDR1 DFQATT and CDR2 SNEGSKA (reference sequence). V gave up 6 bases and J gave up 6 bases; unmatched junction bases: 5. The CDR3 sequence is 12 residues long. The CDR3 bases are TGCAGTGCCTTAACAGGGGTTCAGCCCCAGCATTTT. Amino acid sequence: CSALTGVQPQHF.

V is TRBV28 and J is TRBJ2-3; 11 nucleotides line up with TRBD2. V lost 7 bases, J lost 8 bases, and 11 bases stayed unmatched. Per germline, CDR1 MDHEN and CDR2 SYDVKM. There are 15 residues in the CDR3. CDR3 bases: TGTGCCAGCACCCGACTAGCGGGACTTCCTGGTACGCAGTATTTT. Protein: CASTRLAGLPGTQYF.

This clonotype has only one observation. The chain recombines TRBV7-3 with TRBJ1-1; a weak D match, TRBD1 (5 bases). Germline V gives CDR1 SGHTA, CDR2 FQGTGA. The CDR3 is 11 residues long. With 11 bases removed from V and 5 bases from J, the gap between germline ends came to 12 bases. The CDR3 loop reads CAGGGGTEAFF. CDR3 in DNA: TGTGCCGGGGGTGGCGGGACTGAAGCTTTCTTT.

This clonotype was observed at least ten times. The chain links TRBV20-1 to TRBJ2-1, with 10 bases matching TRBD2. Germline trimming cut 4 bases from V and 0 bases from J; bases unmatched to any gene: 9. CDR1 and CDR2 (germline): DFQATT, SNEGSKA (reference sequence). CDR3 length: 17 amino acids. The CDR3 protein is CSAMTGLARRSYNEQFF. The CDR3 DNA reads TGCAGTGCTATGACGGGACTAGCGAGGCGCTCCTACAATGAGCAGTTCTTC.

V and J are TRBV20-1 and TRBJ1-2; D gene unclear. The germline V gene has CDR1 DFQATT and CDR2 SNEGSKA (reference sequence). The CDR3 length is 12 residues. Trimming removed 5 bases at V and 5 bases at J, with 12 bases between. The CDR3 DNA sequence: TGCAGTGCTCCCACGAGTGGGTATGGCTACACCTTC. As protein: CSAPTSGYGYTF.

The V gene is TRBV19, the J gene TRBJ1-5; TRBD1 might be the D (5 bases). Germline V gives CDR1 LNHDA, CDR2 SQIVND (reference sequence). V was clipped by 5 bases and J by 3 bases, with 14 bases between them. CDR3 size: 15 residues. The CDR3 nucleotides are TGTGCCAGTAGTGCCGGGACGGCTTTCAATCAGCCCCAGCATTTT. This codes for CASSAGTAFNQPQHF.

The V and J genes are TRBV4-1 and TRBJ2-2; perhaps D is TRBD1 or TRBD2 (5 bases each). CDR1 and CDR2 (germline): MGHRA, YSYEKL. Trimming took off 3 bases at V and 5 bases at J, with 10 bases between the two ends. There are 14 residues in the CDR3. CDR3 loop: CASSQRGRTGELFF. In DNA, the CDR3 is TGCGCCAGCAGCCAGAGGGGACGAACCGGGGAGCTGTTTTTT.

About this clonotype itself: As the CDR3 is not closed by the conserved phenylalanine or tryptophan, this likely results from a read error. In DNA, the CDR3 is TGTGCCAGCAGTGAAAGGGAGTACGAGCAGTACCTC. Protein sequence: CASSEREYEQYL. This chain joins TRBV2 and TRBJ2-7; D perhaps matches TRBD2 (5 bases). The germline V gene has CDR1 SNHLY and CDR2 FYNNEI. The CDR3 consists of 12 residues. Between the trimmed V and J ends, which lost 2 bases and 4 bases, there was a span of 6 bases.

This chain connects TRBV5-1 to TRBJ2-7; 11 bases align to TRBD2. J lost 4 bases, V lost 2 bases, and 5 bases had no gene match. CDR3 length equals 15 residues. Germline CDR1 reads SGHRS; CDR2 reads YFSETQ. CDR3 sequence reads: CASSFLAGGTYEQYF. For the CDR3, the DNA is TGCGCCAGCAGCTTCCTAGCGGGAGGTACTTACGAGCAGTACTTC.

In nucleotides, the CDR3 is TGTGCCAGCAGCTGGACAGGCAAGCAGTACTTC. Translating gives CASSWTGKQYF. The V and J genes are TRBV7-2 and TRBJ2-7, with TRBD1 matching over 7 bases. J gave up 8 bases and V 4 bases, and 2 bases lay outside the gene matches. Germline-derived CDR1 and CDR2 are SGHTA and FQGNSA. The CDR3 runs to 11 residues. The whole variable domain, filled in from reference TRBV7-2 and TRBJ2-7, reads GAGVSQSPSNKVTEKGKDVELRCDPISGHTALYWYRQSLGQGLEFLIYFQGNSAPDKSGLPSDRFSAERTGGSVSTLTIQRTQQEDSAVYLCASSWTGKQYFGPGTRLTVT.

CDR3 region: CASSAPGTGGGYTF. In nucleotides, the CDR3 is TGTGCCAGCAGCGCCCCCGGGACAGGGGGCGGCTACACCTTC. The V call is TRBV2, the J call TRBJ1-2, with TRBD1 matching 12 bases. The germline V gene has CDR1 SNHLY and CDR2 FYNNEI. The V gene end was trimmed by 6 bases and the J gene end by 8 bases; junction bases not matched to a gene: 7. The length of the CDR3 is 14 residues.

The rearrangement joins TRBV20-1 to TRBJ1-4; 11 bases line up with TRBD1. Per germline, CDR1 DFQATT and CDR2 SNEGSKA (reference sequence). The junction had 4 bases not matched to a gene; V was cut back by 6 bases and J by 7 bases. CDR3 length: 13 residues. The CDR3 here is CSAADRGLEKLFF. For the CDR3, the DNA is TGCAGTGCGGCGGACAGGGGGCTTGAAAAACTGTTTTTT.